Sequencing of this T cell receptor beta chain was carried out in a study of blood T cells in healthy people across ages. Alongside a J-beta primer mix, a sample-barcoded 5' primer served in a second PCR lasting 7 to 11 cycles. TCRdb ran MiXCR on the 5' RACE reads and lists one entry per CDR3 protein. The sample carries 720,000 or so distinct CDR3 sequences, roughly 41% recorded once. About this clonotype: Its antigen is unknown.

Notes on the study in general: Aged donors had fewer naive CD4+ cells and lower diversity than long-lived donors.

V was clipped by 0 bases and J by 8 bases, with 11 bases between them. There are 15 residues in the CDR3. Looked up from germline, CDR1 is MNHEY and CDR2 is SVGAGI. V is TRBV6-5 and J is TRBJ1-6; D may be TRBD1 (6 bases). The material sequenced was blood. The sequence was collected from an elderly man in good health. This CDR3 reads CASSYSDSSDSPLHF. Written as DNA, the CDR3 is TGTGCCAGCAGTTACTCGGACAGTTCTGATTCACCCCTCCACTTT.